This record concerns one T cell receptor beta chain sequence. What it binds is unknown. The sample is drawn from a study of immune evolution from preneoplasia to lung adenocarcinoma. Findings and caveats of the study: Compared with EGFR-mutant or double wild-type lesions, KRAS-mutant nodules were more clonal.

Assay: immunoSEQ multiplex PCR; the TCRdb copy retains only in-frame clones and omits some. The table has 10,000 to 13,000 clones, 75% to 85% seen once; the top ten hold approximately 3.5%. The J segment lost 7 bases and the V segment lost 7 bases, leaving 8 bases of the junction unmatched. This CDR3 is 15 amino acids long. Germline lookup yields CDR1 SNHLY and CDR2 FYNNEI. Material for sequencing was FFPE minimally invasive lung adenocarcinoma tissue. The source of this sequence is a person aged 65 to 85 with lung adenocarcinoma. The J gene is TRBJ2-1, the V gene TRBV2, with TRBD2 matching over 12 bases. Here the CDR3 DNA reads TGTGCCAGCACCCCGACTAGCGGGGGCACTAATGAGCAGTTCTTC. Protein sequence: CASTPTSGGTNEQFF.